Below are 27 T cell receptor beta chains sequenced from a single sample in a study of blood T cells in healthy people across ages. The use of a sample-barcoded 5' primer and a J-beta primer mix characterized a second PCR of 7 to 11 cycles. Each CDR3 protein is one row after TCRdb ran MiXCR on the 5' RACE reads. The sample shows roughly 720,000 distinct CDR3 sequences, about 53% of them seen only once. Specimen: blood. Source of these receptors: a man older than 75 in good health.

The chain has TRBV24-1 and TRBJ2-1; 8 bases line up with TRBD2. The junction had 1 base not matched to a gene; V was cut back by 3 bases and J by 7 bases. This CDR3 comprises 13 residues. Germline assignment: CDR1 KGHDR and CDR2 SFDVKD. The CDR3 bases are TGTGCCACCAGTGATAAGCGGGAGAATGAGCAGTTCTTC. It is translated as CATSDKRENEQFF.

The chain uses TRBV9 and TRBJ2-1, with TRBD1 matching 8 bases. In germline, CDR1 is SGDLS, CDR2 YYNGEE. The CDR3 has 14 amino acids. Losses at the gene ends were 1 base for V and 6 bases for J; bases not matched to a gene: 3. This CDR3 is CASSVRTGGNEQFF. In DNA form, the CDR3 reads TGTGCCAGCAGCGTAAGAACAGGGGGCAATGAGCAGTTCTTC.

This clonotype has only one observation. Mismatch with germline at one junction end may stem from a read error. The CDR3 spells CASSLASGVNGQFF. The CDR3 bases are TGTGCCAGCAGCTTAGCGTCAGGGGTGAATGGGCAGTTCTTC. The gene calls are TRBV7-9 and TRBJ2-1, with a tentative D call TRBD1 (6 bases). The length of the CDR3 is 14 residues. Germline values: CDR1 SEHNR, CDR2 FQNEAQ (reference sequence).

V and J are TRBV7-8 and TRBJ2-5, with D tentatively TRBD1 (6 bases). The CDR3 covers 16 residues. From germline, CDR1 is SGHVS and CDR2 FQNEAQ. Trimming stripped 8 bases from V and 4 bases from J, with 23 bases between. The CDR3 DNA follows: TGTGCCAGCTCAGCTTGGCCCCCCTCCAGGGGAGAGACCCAGTACTTC. It specifies CASSAWPPSRGETQYF.

The chain uses TRBV7-3 and TRBJ2-5; D is uncertain. The V gene's germline CDR1 is SGHTA and CDR2 FQGTGA. The CDR3 is made up of 13 amino acids. Trimming cost V 5 bases and J 4 bases, with 11 bases left between them. For the CDR3, the DNA is TGTGCCAGCAGCGCCTCAAACGGAGAGACCCAGTACTTC. Translated, it gives CASSASNGETQYF.

This chain links TRBV27 with TRBJ1-2; possibly TRBD1 for D (5 bases). This CDR3 is built from 14 residues. With 8 bases removed from V and 4 bases from J, the gap between germline ends came to 17 bases. CDR1 is MNHEY, CDR2 SMNVEV, per germline (reference sequence). The DNA for the CDR3 is TGTGCCAGCCGCTCCAGCGGGACGTTCTATGGCTACACCTTC. Its protein product is CASRSSGTFYGYTF.

This clonotype appeared once. Written as DNA, the CDR3 is TGTGCCAGCAGTGACCCCAGGGGCCCGGGAGATACGCAGTATTTT. This codes for CASSDPRGPGDTQYF. This chain joins TRBV25-1 and TRBJ2-3; D possibly corresponds to TRBD1 (6 bases). This CDR3 has 15 amino acids. CDR1 and CDR2 (germline): MGHDK, SYGVNS. The ends were cut back, 3 bases at V and 5 bases at J, with 15 bases in the middle.

In this sample, this clonotype turned up many times. The J gene is TRBJ2-5, the V gene TRBV29-1, with TRBD1 matching over 8 bases. V lost 6 bases and J lost 2; bases outside the gene matches: 2. The germline V gene has CDR1 SQVTM and CDR2 ANQGSEA. CDR3 length equals 12 residues. CDR3 sequence (DNA): TGCAGCGTGACAGGGGCACAAGAGACCCAGTACTTC. It encodes CSVTGAQETQYF. Full variable domain (remainder filled in from reference TRBV29-1 and TRBJ2-5): SAVISQKPSRDICQRGTSLTIQCQVDSQVTMMFWYRQQPGQSLTLIATANQGSEATYESGFVIDKFPISRPNLTFSTLTVSNMSPEDSSIYLCSVTGAQETQYFGPGTRLLVL.

In this sample, this clonotype turned up a few times. The chain uses TRBV27 and TRBJ1-2; 8 nucleotides align to TRBD1. The CDR3 runs to 17 residues. V dropped 2 bases and J dropped 6; count of bases not matched to a gene: 14. Germline CDR1 MNHEY, CDR2 SMNVEV (reference sequence). The CDR3 here is CASSLPGQGSEEDGYTF. The CDR3, as DNA: TGTGCCAGCAGTTTACCCGGACAGGGCTCCGAGGAGGATGGCTACACCTTC.

There are a few counts of this clonotype. The chain has TRBV20-1 and TRBJ2-3, with D possibly TRBD1 on 5 matching bases. CDR1 and CDR2 (germline): DFQATT, SNEGSKA (reference sequence). The CDR3 has 14 residues. V lost 0 bases and J 14 bases, leaving 21 bases between the germline ends. CDR3 region: CSARDRAGDRYAYF. The CDR3 DNA follows: TGCAGTGCTAGAGATCGGGCAGGAGACAGATACGCGTATTTT.

V usage is TRBV6-1 and J usage is TRBJ2-7, with TRBD1 identical over 10 bases. The ends lost 6 bases at V and 2 bases at J; junction bases unmatched: 13. The CDR3 extends over 17 amino acids. Looked up from germline, CDR1 is MNHNS and CDR2 is SASEGT. The CDR3 DNA reads as TGTGCCAGCAGAAAAATGACTACCGGGACAGGGGCCTACGAGCAGTACTTC. Its translation is CASRKMTTGTGAYEQYF.

This sequence joins TRBV18 and TRBJ2-7; D may be TRBD2 (7 bases). The CDR3 length is 14 residues. Germline loops: CDR1 KGHSH, CDR2 LQKENI. V shed 1 base and J shed 4 bases, with 11 bases lying between them. The CDR3 is CASSPRGGKYEQYF. CDR3 in DNA: TGTGCCAGCTCACCACGCGGGGGCAAGTACGAGCAGTACTTC.

The chain is built from TRBV4-2 and TRBJ2-1; either TRBD1 or TRBD2 may supply D (5 bases each). With 8 bases removed from V and 4 bases from J, the gap between germline ends came to 9 bases. This CDR3 comprises 12 residues. CDR1 LGHNA and CDR2 YNFKEQ come from the germline V gene. Here the CDR3 reads CASRDGYNEQFF. As DNA, the CDR3 is TGTGCCAGCCGGGACGGATACAATGAGCAGTTCTTC.

The chain has TRBV20-1 and TRBJ2-7; tentatively, D is TRBD2 (7 bases). The CDR3 has 13 amino acids. The ends were cut back, 6 bases at V and 4 bases at J, with 16 bases in the middle. Germline CDR1 is DFQATT and CDR2 is SNEGSKA (reference sequence). The CDR3 nucleotides are TGCAGTGCCTCGGGGGGCCAGCTATACGAGCAGTACTTC. This gives the protein CSASGGQLYEQYF.

This chain joins TRBV5-8 and TRBJ2-5; D may be TRBD1 (6 bases). This CDR3 region has 15 residues. CDR1 is SGHTS, CDR2 YDEGEE, per germline. V was cut by 1 base and J by 4 bases, with 14 bases left in between. The CDR3 loop is CASSLRPQGGETQYF. CDR3 DNA sequence: TGTGCCAGCAGCTTGCGCCCACAGGGCGGAGAGACCCAGTACTTC.

The chain joins TRBV5-1 to TRBJ2-1; the match to TRBD2 covers 9 bases. The germline V gene encodes CDR1 SGHRS and CDR2 YFSETQ. The CDR3 has 15 residues. J was trimmed by 4 bases and V by 4 bases; bases with no gene match: 6. CDR3 nucleotide sequence: TGCGCCAGCAGCGCTAGCGGGGCCCTTTACAATGAGCAGTTCTTC. As protein: CASSASGALYNEQFF.

This chain uses TRBV9 with TRBJ2-4; a possible D gene is TRBD2 (6 bases). The end of the DNA is better explained by TRBJ2-7, so the J call may be wrong. Germline assignment: CDR1 SGDLS and CDR2 YYNGEE. The CDR3 is 15 amino acids. The CDR3 loop reads CASSTGTQSSYEQYF. CDR3 nucleotide sequence: TGTGCCAGCAGCACCGGGACTCAAAGCTCCTACGAGCAGTACTTC.

The V call is TRBV20-1, the J call TRBJ2-7; TRBD2 matches at 7 bases. The V segment lost 0 bases and the J segment 3 bases; nucleotides outside the gene matches: 8. CDR3 length equals 15 residues. The germline gives CDR1 DFQATT, CDR2 SNEGSKA (reference sequence). The CDR3 nucleotides read TGCAGTGCTAGAGATCCCCAGCGGGGACTCTACGAGCAGTACTTC. Protein sequence: CSARDPQRGLYEQYF.

The genes are TRBV7-9 and TRBJ1-2; no firm D call. The V and J ends lost 7 bases and 8 bases respectively, with 17 bases between them. There are 13 residues in the CDR3. Germline CDR1 is SEHNR and CDR2 is FQNEAQ (reference sequence). In nucleotides, the CDR3 is TGTGCCAGCAACCCACTATTAGGGCGAGGCTACACCTTC. Encoded protein: CASNPLLGRGYTF.

With regard to this clonotype: One end of the junction varies from germline; a read error may be responsible. The chain combines TRBV7-2 with TRBJ1-2; the D gene is possibly TRBD1 (6 bases). This CDR3 is built from 14 residues. CDR1 and CDR2 (germline): SGHTA, FQGNSA. CDR3 residues: CVSSLDSGRGGYTF. The CDR3 DNA is TGTGTCAGCAGCTTAGACTCAGGCAGGGGCGGCTACACCTTC.

V and J are TRBV29-1 and TRBJ2-1; TRBD2 aligns across 8 bases. V gave up 5 bases and J gave up 2 bases; unmatched junction bases: 5. The CDR3 loop spans 14 amino acids. Per germline, CDR1 SQVTM and CDR2 ANQGSEA. This CDR3 is CSVHGRGAYNEQFF. For the CDR3, the DNA is TGCAGCGTTCACGGGAGGGGCGCCTACAATGAGCAGTTCTTC.

V gene TRBV7-9 combines with J gene TRBJ2-1, with 7 bases that match TRBD2. V shed 2 bases, J shed 0 bases, and the junction held 7 bases outside the gene matches. Per the germline V gene, CDR1 is SEHNR and CDR2 is FQNEAQ (reference sequence). The CDR3 loop spans 17 amino acids. Here the CDR3 DNA reads TGTGCCAGCAGCTTAAATCGGGGGGTTCTCTCCTACAATGAGCAGTTCTTC. Amino acids: CASSLNRGVLSYNEQFF. Complete variable domain (other parts from reference TRBV7-9 and TRBJ2-1): DTGVSQNPRHKITKRGQNVTFRCDPISEHNRLYWYRQTLGQGPEFLTYFQNEAQLEKSRLLSDRFSAERPKGSFSTLEIQRTEQGDSAMYLCASSLNRGVLSYNEQFFGPGTRLTVL.

The chain recombines TRBV5-1 with TRBJ2-1, with 9 bases that match TRBD2. The germline V gene encodes CDR1 SGHRS and CDR2 YFSETQ. This CDR3 comprises 17 residues. V shed 0 bases and J 10 bases; nucleotides not matched to a gene: 14. The CDR3 DNA follows: TGCGCCAGCAGCTTGGGACAGATAAGACTAGCGGATTCGGAGCAGTTCTTC. Its protein is CASSLGQIRLADSEQFF.

This clonotype was recorded a few times. The CDR3 DNA reads TGCAGCGTTGAAGATTTTCTTCTAGGACAGGGTAGAGGCTACACCTTC. Protein: CSVEDFLLGQGRGYTF. The V call is TRBV29-1, the J call TRBJ1-2; 8 nucleotides align to TRBD1. Looked up from germline, CDR1 is SQVTM and CDR2 is ANQGSEA. The CDR3 spans 16 residues. J was trimmed by 8 bases and V by 0 bases; bases with no gene match: 14.

The chain carries TRBV24-1 and TRBJ2-7; D is undetermined. The CDR3 length is 11 residues. The V gene's germline CDR1 is KGHDR and CDR2 SFDVKD. Trimming shortened V by 6 bases and J by 2 bases, and 4 bases separated the two germline ends. The CDR3 here is CATSYAYEQYF. The CDR3 coding sequence is TGTGCCACCAGTTACGCCTACGAGCAGTACTTC.

This rearrangement joins TRBV5-1 to TRBJ2-5, with D maybe TRBD2 (7 bases). V gave up 2 bases and J gave up 0 bases, with 11 bases separating them. Germline-derived CDR1 and CDR2 are SGHRS and YFSETQ. The CDR3 runs to 15 residues. The CDR3 nucleotides read TGCGCCAGCAGCTTTTCGGGGGGCTACCAAGAGACCCAGTACTTC. This encodes CASSFSGGYQETQYF.

The rearrangement uses TRBV20-1 and TRBJ2-7; 7 nucleotides match TRBD2. The CDR3 spans 10 residues. Germline-derived CDR1 and CDR2 are DFQATT and SNEGSKA (reference sequence). CDR3 protein: CSPGGGEQYF. Here the CDR3 DNA reads TGCAGCCCTGGGGGGGGCGAGCAGTACTTC.